The present entry profiles one T cell receptor (beta chain) with its context. Repertoires were generated with immunoSEQ multiplex PCR, while TCRdb's copy carries only in-frame clones and drops some. The sample records about 150,000 clones, 80% to 95% being singletons. This entry comes from a study of control samples from healthy donors and cancer patients. The germline V and J ends were trimmed by 7 bases and 1 base, with 10 bases remaining between them. The V gene's germline CDR1 is ENHRY and CDR2 SYGVKD. The CDR3 loop spans 13 amino acids. Sequenced: blood. This TCR derives from a man in his late teens or twenties in good health. V gene TRBV10-3 combines with J gene TRBJ2-5, with a possible D match to TRBD2 (6 bases). The CDR3 coding sequence is TGTGCCATCAATAGCGGACTCCAAGAGACCCAGTACTTC. Its protein product is CAINSGLQETQYF.